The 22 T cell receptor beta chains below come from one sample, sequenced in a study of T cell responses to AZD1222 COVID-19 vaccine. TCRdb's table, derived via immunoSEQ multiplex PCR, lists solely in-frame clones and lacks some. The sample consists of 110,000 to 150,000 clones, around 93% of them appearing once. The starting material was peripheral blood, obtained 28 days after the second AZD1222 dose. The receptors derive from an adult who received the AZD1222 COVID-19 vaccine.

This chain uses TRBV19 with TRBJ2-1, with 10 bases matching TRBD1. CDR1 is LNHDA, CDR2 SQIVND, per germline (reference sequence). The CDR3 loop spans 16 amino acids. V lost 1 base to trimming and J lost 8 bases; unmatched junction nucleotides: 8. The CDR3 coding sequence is TGTGCCAGTAGTATAGCTGGGACAGGGGTTAAGTATGAGCAGTTCTTC. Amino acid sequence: CASSIAGTGVKYEQFF. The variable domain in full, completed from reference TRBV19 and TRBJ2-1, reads DGGITQSPKYLFRKEGQNVTLSCEQNLNHDAMYWYRQDPGQGLRLIYYSQIVNDFQKGDIAEGYSVSREKKESFPLTVTSAQKNPTAFYLCASSIAGTGVKYEQFFGPGTRLTVL.

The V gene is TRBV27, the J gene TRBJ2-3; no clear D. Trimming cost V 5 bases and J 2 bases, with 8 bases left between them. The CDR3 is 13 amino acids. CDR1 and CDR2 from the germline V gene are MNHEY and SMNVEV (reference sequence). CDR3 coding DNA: TGTGCCAGCAGTCCTCCGCTCACAGATACGCAGTATTTT. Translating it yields CASSPPLTDTQYF.

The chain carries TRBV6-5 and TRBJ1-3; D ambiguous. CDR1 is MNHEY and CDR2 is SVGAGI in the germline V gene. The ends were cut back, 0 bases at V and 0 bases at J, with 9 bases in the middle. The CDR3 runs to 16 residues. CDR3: CASSYSGSLSGNTIYF. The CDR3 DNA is TGTGCCAGCAGTTACTCCGGTTCCCTCTCTGGAAACACCATATATTTT.

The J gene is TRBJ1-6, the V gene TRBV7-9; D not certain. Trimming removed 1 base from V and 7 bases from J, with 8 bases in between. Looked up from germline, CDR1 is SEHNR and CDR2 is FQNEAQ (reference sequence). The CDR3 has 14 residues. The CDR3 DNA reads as TGTGCCAGCAGCTTAGGGCAGGACAATTCACCCCTCCACTTT. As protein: CASSLGQDNSPLHF. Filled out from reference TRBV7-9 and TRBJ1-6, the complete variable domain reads DTGVSQNPRHKITKRGQNVTFRCDPISEHNRLYWYRQTLGQGPEFLTYFQNEAQLEKSRLLSDRFSAERPKGSFSTLEIQRTEQGDSAMYLCASSLGQDNSPLHFGNGTRLTVT.

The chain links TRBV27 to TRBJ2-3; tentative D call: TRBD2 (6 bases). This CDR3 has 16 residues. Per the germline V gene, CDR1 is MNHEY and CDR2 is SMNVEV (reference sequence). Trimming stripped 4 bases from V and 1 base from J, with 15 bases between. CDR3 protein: CASSSPREWGTDTQYF. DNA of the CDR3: TGTGCCAGCAGTTCCCCCCGGGAGTGGGGCACAGATACGCAGTATTTT.

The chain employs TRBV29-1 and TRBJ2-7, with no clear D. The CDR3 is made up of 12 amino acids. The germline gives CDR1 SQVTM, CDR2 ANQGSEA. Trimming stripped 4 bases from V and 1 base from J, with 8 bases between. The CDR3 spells CSVANRSYEQYF. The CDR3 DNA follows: TGCAGCGTTGCAAACAGATCCTACGAGCAGTACTTC.

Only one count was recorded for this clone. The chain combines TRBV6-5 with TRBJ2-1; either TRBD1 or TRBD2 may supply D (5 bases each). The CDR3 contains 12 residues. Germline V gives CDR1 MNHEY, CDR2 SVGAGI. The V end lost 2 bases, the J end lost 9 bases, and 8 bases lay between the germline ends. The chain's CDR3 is CASSYRGGEQFF. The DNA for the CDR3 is TGTGCCAGCAGTTACCGTGGGGGTGAGCAGTTCTTC.

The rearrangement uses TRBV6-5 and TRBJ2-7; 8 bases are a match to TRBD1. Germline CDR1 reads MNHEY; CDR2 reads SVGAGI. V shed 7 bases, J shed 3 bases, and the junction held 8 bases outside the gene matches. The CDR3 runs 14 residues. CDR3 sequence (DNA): TGTGCCAGCACCTCCGGGACAGGAAGCTACGAGCAGTACTTC. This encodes CASTSGTGSYEQYF.

The CDR3 protein is CASSPGGTQYF. The CDR3 DNA reads TGTGCCAGCAGTCCAGGGGGGACCCAGTACTTC. This chain joins TRBV28 and TRBJ2-5, with 7 bases identical to TRBD1. This CDR3 is built from 11 residues. J gave up 7 bases and V 5 bases, and 1 base lay outside the gene matches. Germline CDR1 is MDHEN and CDR2 is SYDVKM.

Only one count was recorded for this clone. The CDR3 DNA reads TGCGCCAGCAGCTTGATTGGCTCCGGCGGGGAGCTGTTTTTT. It yields the protein CASSLIGSGGELFF. The chain has TRBV5-1 and TRBJ2-2; D gene unclear. The germline V and J ends were trimmed by 1 base and 7 bases, with 11 bases remaining between them. CDR1 is SGHRS and CDR2 is YFSETQ in the germline V gene. This CDR3 is 14 amino acids long.

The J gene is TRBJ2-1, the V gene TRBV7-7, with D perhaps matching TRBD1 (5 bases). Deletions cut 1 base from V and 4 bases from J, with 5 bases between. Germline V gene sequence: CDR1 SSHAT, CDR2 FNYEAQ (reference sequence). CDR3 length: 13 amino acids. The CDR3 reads CASSLDRYNEQFF. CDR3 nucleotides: TGTGCCAGCAGCTTAGACAGGTACAATGAGCAGTTCTTC.

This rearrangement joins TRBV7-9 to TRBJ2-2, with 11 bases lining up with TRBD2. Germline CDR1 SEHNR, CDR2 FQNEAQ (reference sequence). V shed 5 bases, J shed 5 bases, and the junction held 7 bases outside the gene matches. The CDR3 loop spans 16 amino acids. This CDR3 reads CASSPAGTSGTGELFF. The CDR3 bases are TGTGCCAGCAGCCCGGCGGGGACTAGCGGTACCGGGGAGCTGTTTTTT.

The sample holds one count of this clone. The DNA of the CDR3 is TGCGCCAGCAGCCAAGATCGGGGCGGGGCCAACTATGGCTACACCTTC. It codes for CASSQDRGGANYGYTF. The chain couples TRBV4-3 to TRBJ1-2; possibly TRBD1 for D (5 bases). With 0 bases removed from V and 2 bases from J, the gap between germline ends came to 13 bases. The CDR3 has 16 amino acids. Looked up from germline, CDR1 is LGHNA and CDR2 is YSLEER.

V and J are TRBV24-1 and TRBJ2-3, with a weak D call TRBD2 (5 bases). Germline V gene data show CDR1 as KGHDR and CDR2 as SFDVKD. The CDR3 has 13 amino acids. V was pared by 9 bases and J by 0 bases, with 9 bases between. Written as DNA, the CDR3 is TGTGCCACCGAAAGCGGTAGCACAGATACGCAGTATTTT. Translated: CATESGSTDTQYF.

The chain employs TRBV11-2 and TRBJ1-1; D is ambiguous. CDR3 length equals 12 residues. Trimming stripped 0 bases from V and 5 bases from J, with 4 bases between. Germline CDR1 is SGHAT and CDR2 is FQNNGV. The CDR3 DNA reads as TGTGCCAGCAGCTTAGATCAGACTGAAGCTTTCTTT. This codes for CASSLDQTEAFF.

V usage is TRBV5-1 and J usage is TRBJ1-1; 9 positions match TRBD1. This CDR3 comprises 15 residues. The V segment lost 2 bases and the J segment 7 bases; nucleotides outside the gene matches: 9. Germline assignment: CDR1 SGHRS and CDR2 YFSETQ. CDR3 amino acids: CASSLYTGQGFEAFF. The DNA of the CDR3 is TGCGCCAGCAGCTTATACACGGGACAGGGTTTTGAAGCTTTCTTT.

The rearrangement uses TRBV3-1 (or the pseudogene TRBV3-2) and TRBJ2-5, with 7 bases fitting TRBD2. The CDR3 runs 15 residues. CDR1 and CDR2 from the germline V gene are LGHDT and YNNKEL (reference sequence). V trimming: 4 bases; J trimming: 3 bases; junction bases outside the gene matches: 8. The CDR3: CASSPWPSGEETQYF. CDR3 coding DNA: TGTGCCAGCAGCCCTTGGCCTAGCGGAGAAGAGACCCAGTACTTC.

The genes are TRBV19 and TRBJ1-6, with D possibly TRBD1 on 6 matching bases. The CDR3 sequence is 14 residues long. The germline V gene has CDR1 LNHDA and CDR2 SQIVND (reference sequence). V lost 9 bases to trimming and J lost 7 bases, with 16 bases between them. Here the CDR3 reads CASLGHRGNSPLHF. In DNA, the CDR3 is TGTGCCAGCCTGGGACATCGGGGCAATTCACCCCTCCACTTT.

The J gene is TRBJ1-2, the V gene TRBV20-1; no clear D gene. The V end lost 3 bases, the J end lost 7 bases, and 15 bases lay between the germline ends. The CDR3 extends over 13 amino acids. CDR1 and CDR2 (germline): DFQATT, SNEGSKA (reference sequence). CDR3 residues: CSASPQKRLGYTF. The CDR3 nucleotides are TGCAGTGCTAGTCCCCAAAAAAGGCTTGGCTACACCTTC.

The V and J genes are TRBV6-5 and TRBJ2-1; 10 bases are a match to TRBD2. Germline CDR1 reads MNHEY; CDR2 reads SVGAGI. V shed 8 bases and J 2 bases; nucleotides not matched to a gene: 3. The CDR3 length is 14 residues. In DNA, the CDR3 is TGTGCCAGCGCTAGCGGGAGTACCTACAATGAGCAGTTCTTC. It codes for CASASGSTYNEQFF.

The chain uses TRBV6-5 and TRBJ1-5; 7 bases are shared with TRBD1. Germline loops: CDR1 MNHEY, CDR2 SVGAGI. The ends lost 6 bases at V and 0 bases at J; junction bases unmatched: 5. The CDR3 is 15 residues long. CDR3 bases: TGTGCCAGCAGACGGGACAGTAATAGCAATCAGCCCCAGCATTTT. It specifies CASRRDSNSNQPQHF.

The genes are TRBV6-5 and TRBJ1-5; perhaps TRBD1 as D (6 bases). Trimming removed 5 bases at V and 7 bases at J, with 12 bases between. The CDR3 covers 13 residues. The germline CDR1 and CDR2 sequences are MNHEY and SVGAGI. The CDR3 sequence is CASSPLGGQPQHF. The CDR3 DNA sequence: TGTGCCAGCAGTCCCTTGGGGGGCCAGCCCCAGCATTTT.